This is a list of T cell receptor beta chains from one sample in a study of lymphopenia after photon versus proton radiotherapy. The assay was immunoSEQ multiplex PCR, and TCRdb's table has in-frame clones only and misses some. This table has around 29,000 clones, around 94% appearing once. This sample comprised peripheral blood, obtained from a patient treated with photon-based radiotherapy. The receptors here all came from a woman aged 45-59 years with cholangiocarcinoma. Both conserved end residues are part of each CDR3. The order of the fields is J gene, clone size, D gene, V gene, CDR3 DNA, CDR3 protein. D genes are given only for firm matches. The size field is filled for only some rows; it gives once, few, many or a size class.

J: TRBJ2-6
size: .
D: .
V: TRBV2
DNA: TGTGCCAGCAAAGACAGAACCTACTCAACTCTGGCGGCCAACGTCCTGACTTTC
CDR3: CASKDRTYSTLAANVLTF

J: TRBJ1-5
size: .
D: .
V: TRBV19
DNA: TGTGCCAGTAGTATAGCGGGCCACAATCAGCCCCAGCATTTT
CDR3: CASSIAGHNQPQHF

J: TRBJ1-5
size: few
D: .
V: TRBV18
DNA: TGTGCCAGCTCACCACGGGATAGCAATCAGCCCCAGCATTTT
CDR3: CASSPRDSNQPQHF

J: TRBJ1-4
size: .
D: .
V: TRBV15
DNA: TGTGCCACCAATACCCGACTCAATGAAAAACTGTTTTTT
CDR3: CATNTRLNEKLFF

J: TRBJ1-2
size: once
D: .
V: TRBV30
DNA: TGTGCCTGGAGTGCCAGGACGCACTATGGCTACACCTTC
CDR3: CAWSARTHYGYTF

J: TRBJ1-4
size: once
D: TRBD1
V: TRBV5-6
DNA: TGTGCCAGCAGCCGCGGGACAGTGCGGGAAAAACTGTTTTTT
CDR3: CASSRGTVREKLFF

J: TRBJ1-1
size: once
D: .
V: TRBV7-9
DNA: TGTGCCAGCAGCTCCGGACAGAACACTGAAGCTTTCTTT
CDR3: CASSSGQNTEAFF

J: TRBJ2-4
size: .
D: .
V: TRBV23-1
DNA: TGCGCCAGCAGTCACCCCCGGTCGGGGGATCGGACCAAAAACATTCAGTACTTC
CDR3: CASSHPRSGDRTKNIQYF

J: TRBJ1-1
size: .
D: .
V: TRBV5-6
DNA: TGTGCCAGCAGCTTGGCCGGACACTTTGGGGCCACTGAAGCTTTCTTT
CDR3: CASSLAGHFGATEAFF

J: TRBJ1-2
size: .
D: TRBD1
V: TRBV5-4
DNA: TGTGCCAGCAGAAGGACAGGGGGGAAGGGCTACACCTTC
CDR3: CASRRTGGKGYTF

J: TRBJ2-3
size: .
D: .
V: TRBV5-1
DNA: TGCGCCAGCAGCCCCGGGTTAGCGGTTACCACAGATACGCAGTATTTT
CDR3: CASSPGLAVTTDTQYF

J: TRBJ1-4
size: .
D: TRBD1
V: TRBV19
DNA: TGTGCCAGTAGTATAGATGGACAGGGGGTTCGAAAACTGTTTTTT
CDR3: CASSIDGQGVRKLFF

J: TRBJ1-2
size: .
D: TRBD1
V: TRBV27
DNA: TGTGCCAGCAGTGCCCGGGACAGGGTCGGGGGCTACACCTTC
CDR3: CASSARDRVGGYTF

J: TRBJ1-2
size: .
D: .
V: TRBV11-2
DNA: TGTGCCAGCAGCTTAGATCAGGAAGGAGGCTATGGCTACACCTTC
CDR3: CASSLDQEGGYGYTF

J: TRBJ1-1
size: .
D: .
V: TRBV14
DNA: TGTGCCAGCAGCCAAGGCGCAGGAGCTAACACTGAAGCTTTCTTT
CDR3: CASSQGAGANTEAFF

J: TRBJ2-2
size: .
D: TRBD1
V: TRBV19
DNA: TGTGCCAGTAGTCAAACCGGGACAGGGGGAACCGGGGAGCTGTTTTTT
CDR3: CASSQTGTGGTGELFF

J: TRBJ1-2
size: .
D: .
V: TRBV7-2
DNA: TGTGCCAGCAGCCACGACTACTCTAAATATGGCTACACCTTC
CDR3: CASSHDYSKYGYTF

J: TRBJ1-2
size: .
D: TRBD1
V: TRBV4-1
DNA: TGCGCCAGCAGCCAAAGACAGGGAATGGCCTATGGCTACACCTTC
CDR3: CASSQRQGMAYGYTF

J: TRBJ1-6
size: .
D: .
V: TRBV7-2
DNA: TGTGCCAGCAGCTTTGAGGGGAGCTCCTATAATTCACCCCTCCACTTT
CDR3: CASSFEGSSYNSPLHF

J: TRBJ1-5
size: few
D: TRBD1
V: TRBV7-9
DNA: TGTGCCAGCAGCTTACAGGGGGCATATCAGCCCCAGCATTTT
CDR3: CASSLQGAYQPQHF

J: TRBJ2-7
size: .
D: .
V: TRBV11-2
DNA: TGTGCCAGCAGCTCCCCCGGGGCCCTCCCTCCCAACGAGCAGTACTTC
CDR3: CASSSPGALPPNEQYF

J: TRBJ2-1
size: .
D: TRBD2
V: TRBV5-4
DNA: TGTGCCAGCAGGCCGACTAGCGGGAGCAATGAGCAGTTCTTC
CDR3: CASRPTSGSNEQFF

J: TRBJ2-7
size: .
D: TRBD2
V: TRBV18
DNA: TGTGCCAGCTCACTCGAAGCGGGGGCAAGCTACGAGCAGTACTTC
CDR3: CASSLEAGASYEQYF

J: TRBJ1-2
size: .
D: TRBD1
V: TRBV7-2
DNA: TGTGCCAGCAGCCCCGCCGGGACAGGGGGCGGCTACACCTTC
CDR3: CASSPAGTGGGYTF

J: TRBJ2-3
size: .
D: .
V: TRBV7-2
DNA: TGTGCCAGCAGCTTATCGGAGGATACGCAGTATTTT
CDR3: CASSLSEDTQYF

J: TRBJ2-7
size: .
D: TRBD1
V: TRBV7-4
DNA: TGTGCCAGCAGCTTAACAGGGGCAGGTAAGGCTTCTTACGAGCAGTACTTC
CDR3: CASSLTGAGKASYEQYF

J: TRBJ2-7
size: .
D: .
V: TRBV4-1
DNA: TGCGCCAGCAGTAAGGGAGTCGAGTACGAGCAGTACTTC
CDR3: CASSKGVEYEQYF

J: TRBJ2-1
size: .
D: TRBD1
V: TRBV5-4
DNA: TGTGCCAGCAGCGGAATACCGGGACAGGGCTACAATGAGCAGTTCTTC
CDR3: CASSGIPGQGYNEQFF

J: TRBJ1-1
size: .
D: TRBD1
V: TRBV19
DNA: TGTGCCAGTAGTACTCAAACAGGGGCTGAAGCTTTCTTT
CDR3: CASSTQTGAEAFF

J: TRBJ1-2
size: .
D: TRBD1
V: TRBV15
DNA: TGTGCCACCAGCAGGGGTGGAGGGGGCGAATTGGATGGCTACACCTTC
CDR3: CATSRGGGGELDGYTF

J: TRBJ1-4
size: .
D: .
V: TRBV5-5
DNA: TGTGCCAGCACGGGGGGGCTTCGTACTAATGAAAAACTGTTTTTT
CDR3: CASTGGLRTNEKLFF

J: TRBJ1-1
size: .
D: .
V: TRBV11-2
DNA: TGTGCCAGCAGCTTAGATGCCGGAGTTTCCGAAGCTTTCTTT
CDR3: CASSLDAGVSEAFF

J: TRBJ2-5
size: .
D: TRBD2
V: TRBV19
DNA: TGTGCCAGTAGCTTAGCGGGGGTCCAAGAGACCCAGTACTTC
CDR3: CASSLAGVQETQYF

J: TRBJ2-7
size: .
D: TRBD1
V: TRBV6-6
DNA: TGTGCCAGCAATCCAGGGGGCCGAAGCTACGAGCAGTACTTC
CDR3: CASNPGGRSYEQYF

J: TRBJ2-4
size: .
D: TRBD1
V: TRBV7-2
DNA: TGTGCCAGCAGCTTAGGGCGGACAGGGGTGTACATTCAGTACTTC
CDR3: CASSLGRTGVYIQYF

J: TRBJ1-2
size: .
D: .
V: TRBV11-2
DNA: TGTGCCAGCAGCTTAGTGAGGGGTTGGGCCTATGGCTACACCTTC
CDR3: CASSLVRGWAYGYTF

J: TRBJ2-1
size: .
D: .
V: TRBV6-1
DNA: TGTGCCAGCAGTGTTACAGGGAATATGGGAGAGCAGTTCTTC
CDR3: CASSVTGNMGEQFF

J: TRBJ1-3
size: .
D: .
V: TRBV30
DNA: TGTGCCTGGAGTCCATACTACTCTGGAAACACCATATATTTT
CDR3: CAWSPYYSGNTIYF

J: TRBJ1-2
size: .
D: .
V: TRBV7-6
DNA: TGTGCCAGCAGCTTTACGACAGCTAACTATGGCTACACCTTC
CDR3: CASSFTTANYGYTF

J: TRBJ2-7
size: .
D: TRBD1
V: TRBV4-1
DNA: TGCGCCAGCAGCCAAGGCCGACAGGGGGTCTACGAGCAGTACTTC
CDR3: CASSQGRQGVYEQYF

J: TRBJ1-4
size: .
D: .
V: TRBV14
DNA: TGTGCCAGCAGCCAAGGGGGTTCAGAGCTTTTCCGGGAAAAACTGTTTTTT
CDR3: CASSQGGSELFREKLFF

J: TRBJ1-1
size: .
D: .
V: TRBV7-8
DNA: TGTGCCAGCACTGCTAGACTGCCCATGAACACTGAAGCTTTCTTT
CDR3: CASTARLPMNTEAFF

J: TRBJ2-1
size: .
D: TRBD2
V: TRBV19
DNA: TGTGCCAGTACCGGGACTAGCGGCTACAATGAGCAGTTCTTC
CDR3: CASTGTSGYNEQFF